Below, 20 T cell receptor beta chains from the same sample are listed, as sequenced in a study of blood T cell repertoires in COVID-19. TCRdb keeps only in-frame clones here, not all; method: immunoSEQ multiplex PCR. The sample consists of around 250,000 clones, approximately 91% of them appearing once. The sample was peripheral blood. The receptors derive from a middle-aged woman who had recovered from COVID-19.

V gene TRBV12-3 or TRBV12-4 combines with J gene TRBJ2-7; possibly TRBD2 for D (5 bases). V dropped 6 bases and J dropped 2 bases, with 11 bases sitting between them. The CDR3 is 13 amino acids. The CDR3 region is CASRPDGTYEQYF. The CDR3 DNA reads as TGTGCCAGCAGACCGGACGGGACCTACGAGCAGTACTTC.

The chain is built from TRBV7-9 and TRBJ2-3; 7 bases agree with TRBD2. The germline CDR1 and CDR2 sequences are SEHNR and FQNEAQ (reference sequence). This CDR3 region has 16 residues. The V gene end was trimmed by 2 bases and the J gene end by 6 bases; junction bases not matched to a gene: 11. In DNA form, the CDR3 reads TGTGCCAGCAGCTTATACCCGGGGCGGGAGTGGGATACGCAGTATTTT. This encodes CASSLYPGREWDTQYF.

This clone has only a few counts. The chain employs TRBV30 and TRBJ2-7, with D possibly being TRBD1 (6 bases). This CDR3 is 12 amino acids long. Germline loops: CDR1 GTSNPN, CDR2 SVGIG (reference sequence). Trimming took off 3 bases at V and 5 bases at J, with 11 bases between the two ends. CDR3: CAWRLQGHEQYF. The CDR3 nucleotides read TGTGCCTGGAGGCTACAGGGTCACGAGCAGTACTTC.

As DNA, the CDR3 is TGTGCCACTAAACCGCTAGCGGGAGTCGAGGCCCAGTACTTC. As protein: CATKPLAGVEAQYF. This chain links TRBV27 with TRBJ2-5; 10 bases line up with TRBD2. Germline values: CDR1 MNHEY, CDR2 SMNVEV (reference sequence). The junction had 14 bases not matched to a gene; V was cut back by 10 bases and J by 9 bases. This CDR3 contains 14 residues.

This chain connects TRBV3-1 (or the pseudogene TRBV3-2) to TRBJ2-7; 9 bases are shared with TRBD1. The CDR3 is 14 residues long. The germline V gene encodes CDR1 LGHDT and CDR2 YNNKEL (reference sequence). Unmatched junction bases numbered 7, after V lost 4 bases and J lost 6 bases. This chain's CDR3 is CASSPGTGPGEQYF. The CDR3, as DNA: TGTGCCAGCAGCCCAGGGACAGGGCCGGGCGAGCAGTACTTC.

V is TRBV12-5 and J is TRBJ1-2; 11 bases fit TRBD1. Per the germline V gene, CDR1 is LGHNT and CDR2 is FRNRAP. The CDR3 is 14 residues long. The V and J ends lost 7 bases and 3 bases, in that order; junction bases with no gene match: 4. The CDR3: CASARTGGDYGYTF. DNA for the CDR3: TGTGCTAGTGCCCGGACAGGGGGCGACTATGGCTACACCTTC.

The chain couples TRBV28 to TRBJ2-2; 9 bases agree with TRBD1. The CDR3 loop spans 14 amino acids. V shed 6 bases, J shed 6 bases, and the junction held 5 bases outside the gene matches. Germline values: CDR1 MDHEN, CDR2 SYDVKM. The CDR3 is CASRTGQGAGELFF. CDR3 DNA sequence: TGTGCCAGCAGGACGGGACAGGGTGCCGGGGAGCTGTTTTTT.

This clone was picked up one time. This sequence joins TRBV6-4 and TRBJ2-7; 10 nucleotides match TRBD2. V trimming: 9 bases; J trimming: 6 bases; junction bases outside the gene matches: 5. Germline CDR1 and CDR2: MRHNA and SNTAGT. The CDR3 has 12 amino acids. The CDR3 region has the DNA TGTGCCAGAGAAATAGCGGGAGGCGAGCAGTACTTC. As protein: CAREIAGGEQYF.

This chain joins TRBV28 and TRBJ2-7; D may be TRBD2 (7 bases). V lost 2 bases to trimming and J lost 5 bases, with 19 bases between them. This CDR3 region has 16 residues. Germline-derived CDR1 and CDR2 are MDHEN and SYDVKM. The CDR3 coding sequence is TGTGCCAGCAGTTTAATCGGAGGGGGGGTTCGTGACGAGCAGTACTTC. Its translation: CASSLIGGGVRDEQYF.

The rearrangement uses TRBV7-3 and TRBJ2-1, with 12 bases lining up with TRBD2. Germline assignment: CDR1 SGHTA and CDR2 FQGTGA. The CDR3 contains 14 residues. V trimming: 5 bases; J trimming: 6 bases; junction bases outside the gene matches: 2. The CDR3, as DNA: TGTGCCAGCAGCAAGACTAGCGGGGGCAATGAGCAGTTCTTC. It is translated as CASSKTSGGNEQFF.

The V call is TRBV27, the J call TRBJ2-7, with 8 bases that match TRBD1. J lost 9 bases, V lost 5 bases, and 12 bases had no gene match. The CDR3 consists of 14 residues. Per germline, CDR1 MNHEY and CDR2 SMNVEV (reference sequence). CDR3: CASSPGTGGLGQYF. CDR3 nucleotide sequence: TGTGCCAGCAGTCCCGGGACAGGTGGGCTTGGGCAGTACTTC.

The gene calls are TRBV5-1 and TRBJ1-6; TRBD1 is a possible D gene (5 bases). Looked up from germline, CDR1 is SGHRS and CDR2 is YFSETQ. V was clipped by 4 bases and J by 8 bases, with 13 bases between them. This CDR3 contains 14 residues. The CDR3 here is CASSQNPGDSPLHF. CDR3 nucleotides: TGCGCCAGCAGCCAAAATCCGGGGGATTCACCCCTCCACTTT.

In this sample, this clone turned up a few times. This chain connects TRBV6-6 to TRBJ1-4; 9 bases agree with TRBD1. The junction had 0 bases not matched to a gene; V was cut back by 4 bases and J by 12 bases. This CDR3 is built from 11 residues. Germline CDR1 reads MNHNY; CDR2 reads SVGAGI (reference sequence). The CDR3, as DNA: TGTGCCAGCAGTTGGACAGGGGAACTGTTTTTT. This translates into CASSWTGELFF.

The rearrangement links TRBV19 to TRBJ2-3; D perhaps matches TRBD2 (6 bases). The V end was cut by 6 bases, the J end by 3 bases, with 13 bases between. This CDR3 is 14 amino acids long. CDR1 and CDR2 (germline): LNHDA, SQIVND (reference sequence). The CDR3 sequence is CASRGTGATDTQYF. The CDR3 coding sequence is TGTGCCAGTAGGGGGACGGGAGCAACAGATACGCAGTATTTT. The variable domain in full, with the rest retrieved from reference TRBV19 and TRBJ2-3, is DGGITQSPKYLFRKEGQNVTLSCEQNLNHDAMYWYRQDPGQGLRLIYYSQIVNDFQKGDIAEGYSVSREKKESFPLTVTSAQKNPTAFYLCASRGTGATDTQYFGPGTRLTVL.

For this clone: Other DNA variants within this sample encode the same CDR3. The V gene is TRBV5-4, the J gene TRBJ2-7, with 13 nucleotides matching TRBD2. CDR1 is SGHNT and CDR2 is YYREEE in the germline V gene (reference sequence). The CDR3 spans 15 residues. J was trimmed by 4 bases and V by 3 bases; bases with no gene match: 4. In nucleotides, the CDR3 is TGTGCCAGCAGCTCCAGGACTAGCGGGAGTTACGAGCAGTACTTC. Translation gives CASSSRTSGSYEQYF.

J is TRBJ1-6 and V is TRBV3-1 (or the pseudogene TRBV3-2), with D unresolved. There are 15 residues in the CDR3. CDR1 is LGHDT, CDR2 YNNKEL, per germline (reference sequence). Deletions cut 1 base from V and 4 bases from J, with 8 bases between. This CDR3 reads CASSQGAGYNSPLHF. DNA for the CDR3: TGTGCCAGCAGCCAAGGGGCAGGTTATAATTCACCCCTCCACTTT.

The V call is TRBV10-1, the J call TRBJ2-1; 15 nucleotides match TRBD2. Germline V lookup: CDR1 WNHNN, CDR2 SYGVQD (reference sequence). The CDR3 totals 19 residues. J was trimmed by 1 base and V by 2 bases; bases with no gene match: 6. The CDR3 sequence is CASSEEWTSGRASYNEQFF. The CDR3 nucleotides read TGCGCCAGCAGTGAGGAATGGACTAGCGGGAGGGCATCCTACAATGAGCAGTTCTTC.

J is TRBJ2-1 and V is TRBV2; 7 positions agree with TRBD1. The germline V gene encodes CDR1 SNHLY and CDR2 FYNNEI. V dropped 6 bases and J dropped 0; count of bases not matched to a gene: 5. This CDR3 comprises 15 residues. In nucleotides, the CDR3 is TGTGCCAGCAGCAGACGACAGGGCTCCTACAATGAGCAGTTCTTC. Translating it yields CASSRRQGSYNEQFF.

The rearrangement uses TRBV11-3 and TRBJ2-7; D is possibly TRBD1 (6 bases). V was clipped by 5 bases and J by 0 bases, with 17 bases between them. Per the germline V gene, CDR1 is SGHNT and CDR2 is YENEEA. The CDR3 totals 16 residues. The CDR3 sequence: CASSPPTGESSYEQYF. DNA of the CDR3: TGTGCCAGCAGCCCCCCGACAGGAGAAAGCTCCTACGAGCAGTACTTC.

The rearrangement uses TRBV3-1 (or the pseudogene TRBV3-2) and TRBJ2-1, with D unresolved. CDR3 size: 15 residues. The germline CDR1 and CDR2 sequences are LGHDT and YNNKEL (reference sequence). The ends were cut back, 0 bases at V and 0 bases at J, with 6 bases in the middle. CDR3 nucleotide sequence: TGTGCCAGCAGCCAAGACAGAAACTCCTACAATGAGCAGTTCTTC. It encodes CASSQDRNSYNEQFF.